This entry lists 27 T cell receptor beta chains sequenced from one sample in a study of blood T cell repertoires in COVID-19. Clones were sequenced by immunoSEQ multiplex PCR, and TCRdb holds only the in-frame ones, with some missing. The sample includes more than 300,000 clones, 90% of them seen just once. Sample: PBMCs or T cells enriched from blood (not recorded which). The receptors come from a woman aged 25 to 39 who had been exposed to COVID-19.

This clone came up once. This chain uses TRBV20-1 with TRBJ1-1, with 10 bases that match TRBD1. CDR3 length: 11 amino acids. Unmatched junction bases numbered 7, after V lost 5 bases and J lost 13 bases. The germline CDR1 and CDR2 sequences are DFQATT and SNEGSKA (reference sequence). The CDR3 DNA is TGCAGTGCTTGGGACAGGGGTCGATATTTCTTT. Translating it yields CSAWDRGRYFF.

The chain joins TRBV7-9 to TRBJ1-3, with D hard to call. The CDR3 has 15 residues. Trimming removed 5 bases at V and 0 bases at J, with 11 bases between. Germline assignment: CDR1 SEHNR and CDR2 FQNEAQ (reference sequence). The CDR3 sequence is CASSPPGVSGNTIYF. CDR3 coding DNA: TGTGCCAGCAGCCCACCAGGCGTCTCTGGAAACACCATATATTTT.

The chain recombines TRBV5-1 with TRBJ2-1; 10 bases fit TRBD2. Germline CDR1 and CDR2: SGHRS and YFSETQ. J lost 9 bases, V lost 2 bases, and 8 bases had no gene match. The CDR3 runs to 15 residues. Written as DNA, the CDR3 is TGCGCCAGCAGCTTAGCTAGCGGGGGCCTTGCTGAGCAGTTCTTC. It translates to CASSLASGGLAEQFF.

The rearrangement links TRBV7-2 to TRBJ2-1; TRBD2 aligns across 10 bases. The CDR3 is 16 residues long. CDR1 is SGHTA, CDR2 FQGNSA, per germline. Trimming removed 5 bases from V and 7 bases from J; junction bases left unmatched: 11. The CDR3 DNA sequence: TGTGCCAGCAGCCCCGGAAATAGCGGGGGGAAGAATGAGCAGTTCTTC. Translating gives CASSPGNSGGKNEQFF.

This clone was observed once. The CDR3 protein is CACSTGSSYNEQFF. The CDR3 nucleotides read TGTGCCTGCTCGACGGGGAGCTCCTACAATGAGCAGTTCTTC. V usage is TRBV5-4 and J usage is TRBJ2-1, with D maybe TRBD2 (5 bases). This CDR3 region has 14 residues. Trimming removed 10 bases from V and 0 bases from J, with 14 bases in between. CDR1 is SGHNT, CDR2 YYREEE, per germline (reference sequence).

The chain uses TRBV7-9 and TRBJ1-1, with D possibly matching TRBD1 (6 bases). Trimming took off 4 bases at V and 0 bases at J, with 9 bases between the two ends. The CDR3 runs to 14 residues. The germline V gene has CDR1 SEHNR and CDR2 FQNEAQ (reference sequence). The CDR3 nucleotides are TGTGCCAGCAGCTCCAGGGGCGTGAACACTGAAGCTTTCTTT. It yields the protein CASSSRGVNTEAFF.

The chain links TRBV7-6 to TRBJ2-3; TRBD2 aligns across 8 bases. Trimming removed 5 bases from V and 4 bases from J; junction bases left unmatched: 11. This CDR3 is built from 16 residues. Germline assignment: CDR1 SGHVS and CDR2 FNYEAQ. In DNA form, the CDR3 reads TGTGCCAGCAGCCTCAATAGCGGGGCGGGCCCAGATACGCAGTATTTT. Encoded protein: CASSLNSGAGPDTQYF.

The J gene is TRBJ1-3, the V gene TRBV7-6; possibly TRBD1 for D (6 bases). Trimming left V 4 bases short and J 4 bases short, with 11 bases between. The length of the CDR3 is 14 residues. Germline V gives CDR1 SGHVS, CDR2 FNYEAQ. CDR3 in DNA: TGTGCCAGCAGCTCCCCCGACAGGGGAAACACCATATATTTT. Protein sequence: CASSSPDRGNTIYF.

V and J are TRBV4-3 and TRBJ2-6; TRBD2 is a possible D gene (5 bases). Germline V gene lookup returns CDR1 LGHNA and CDR2 YSLEER. The CDR3 is 16 residues long. Trimming pared 1 base from V and 0 bases from J, leaving 7 bases between. The CDR3 protein is CASSQVGGSGANVLTF. CDR3 DNA: TGCGCCAGCAGCCAAGTAGGAGGCTCTGGGGCCAACGTCCTGACTTTC.

The genes are TRBV4-3 and TRBJ2-3; TRBD1 might be the D (5 bases). V gave up 3 bases and J gave up 0 bases, with 13 bases separating them. There are 16 residues in the CDR3. The germline gives CDR1 LGHNA, CDR2 YSLEER. The CDR3 loop is CASSQDIPSSTDTQYF. The CDR3 nucleotides read TGCGCCAGCAGCCAGGACATTCCTTCTAGCACAGATACGCAGTATTTT.

The rearrangement uses TRBV11-1 and TRBJ2-1; possible D gene TRBD1, 6 bases. Germline V gives CDR1 SGHAT, CDR2 FQDESV (reference sequence). This CDR3 has 14 amino acids. V lost 7 bases and J lost 1, with 11 bases in between. The CDR3 coding sequence is TGTGCCAGCACGTACAGGGTATCCTACAATGAGCAGTTCTTC. This codes for CASTYRVSYNEQFF.

Written as DNA, the CDR3 is TGTGCCAGCAGCTTATATTATGTTGCCCGGTCTTTGGATGGCTACACCTTC. The encoded protein is CASSLYYVARSLDGYTF. The chain employs TRBV7-8 and TRBJ1-2; D uncertain. From germline, CDR1 is SGHVS and CDR2 FQNEAQ. The CDR3 length is 17 residues. Trimming removed 2 bases at V and 6 bases at J, with 22 bases between.

Here the CDR3 DNA reads TGTGCCAGTAGTATTAGCCGAGGCATTTTGGGTTCACCCCTCCACTTT. This codes for CASSISRGILGSPLHF. V gene TRBV19 combines with J gene TRBJ1-6; unclear D gene. In germline, CDR1 is LNHDA, CDR2 SQIVND (reference sequence). V was shortened by 3 bases and J by 9 bases, with 18 bases between the two germline ends. CDR3 size: 16 residues.

CDR3 loop: CASADTISYEQYF. CDR3 in DNA: TGTGCCAGCGCGGACACGATCTCCTACGAGCAGTACTTC. The genes are TRBV18 and TRBJ2-7; weak D call: TRBD1 (5 bases). The V and J ends lost 8 bases and 0 bases respectively, with 11 bases between them. This CDR3 spans 13 amino acids. The V gene's germline CDR1 is KGHSH and CDR2 LQKENI.

This clone was seen more than once but under ten times. V usage is TRBV30 and J usage is TRBJ1-1; TRBD1 is a possible D gene (5 bases). Germline values: CDR1 GTSNPN, CDR2 SVGIG (reference sequence). This CDR3 region has 12 residues. Trimming removed 5 bases from V and 1 base from J, with 8 bases in between. CDR3 amino acids: CAWGGQNTEAFF. As DNA, the CDR3 is TGTGCCTGGGGCGGACAGAACACTGAAGCTTTCTTT.

The chain's CDR3 is CASSLGPPTGYNEQFF. CDR3 bases: TGTGCCAGCAGCTTAGGGCCTCCGACAGGCTACAATGAGCAGTTCTTC. The rearrangement uses TRBV7-2 and TRBJ2-1, with TRBD1 as a possible D gene (6 bases). The CDR3 spans 16 residues. The V gene's germline CDR1 is SGHTA and CDR2 FQGNSA. The V end was cut by 1 base, the J end by 3 bases, with 13 bases between.

This sequence joins TRBV30 and TRBJ1-2; no definite D call. The CDR3 contains 14 residues. The germline V and J ends were trimmed by 0 bases and 8 bases, with 16 bases remaining between them. Germline-derived CDR1 and CDR2 are GTSNPN and SVGIG (reference sequence). This chain's CDR3 is CAWSVTRSQRGYTF. CDR3 DNA sequence: TGTGCCTGGAGTGTAACGAGGAGTCAGAGGGGCTACACCTTC. Looking up the rest from reference TRBV30 and TRBJ1-2 gives the full variable domain: SQTIHQWPATLVQPVGSPLSLECTVEGTSNPNLYWYRQAAGRGLQLLFYSVGIGQISSEVPQNLSASRPQDRQFILSSKKLLLSDSGFYLCAWSVTRSQRGYTFGSGTRLTVV.

The chain has TRBV6-6 and TRBJ1-3; D not certain. The CDR3 runs to 14 residues. The germline V and J ends were trimmed by 6 bases and 3 bases, with 12 bases remaining between them. Looked up from germline, CDR1 is MNHNY and CDR2 is SVGAGI (reference sequence). The CDR3 DNA is TGTGCCAGCAGCCATACCCTAGGTGGAAACACCATATATTTT. It codes for CASSHTLGGNTIYF.

The rearrangement joins TRBV19 to TRBJ2-1, with 8 bases that match TRBD1. With V trimmed by 7 bases and J by 5 bases, 16 bases remained unmatched. This CDR3 contains 17 residues. Germline V CDR1 and CDR2: LNHDA, SQIVND (reference sequence). The CDR3 loop is CASTPRGRVRGDNEQFF. CDR3 in DNA: TGTGCCAGTACCCCCAGGGGGCGCGTGCGGGGCGACAATGAGCAGTTCTTC.

This clone has only one observation. The chain couples TRBV5-1 to TRBJ1-4; D is possibly TRBD1 (6 bases). V was clipped by 0 bases and J by 4 bases, with 10 bases between them. CDR1 and CDR2 from the germline V gene are SGHRS and YFSETQ. The CDR3 contains 15 residues. The CDR3 reads CASSLGTVNNEKLFF. The CDR3 nucleotides are TGCGCCAGCAGCTTGGGGACAGTAAATAATGAAAAACTGTTTTTT.

CDR3 amino acids: CASRTGQEGGYTF. The CDR3 DNA reads TGTGCCAGCAGGACAGGACAAGAGGGTGGCTACACCTTC. The chain couples TRBV5-4 to TRBJ1-2; tentative D call: TRBD1 (6 bases). This CDR3 spans 13 amino acids. Trimming shortened V by 5 bases and J by 7 bases, and 15 bases separated the two germline ends. Germline CDR1 is SGHNT and CDR2 is YYREEE (reference sequence).

This sequence joins TRBV5-1 and TRBJ1-3; D might be TRBD1 (5 bases). Per germline, CDR1 SGHRS and CDR2 YFSETQ. V was shortened by 7 bases and J by 2 bases, with 19 bases between the two germline ends. The CDR3 is 16 amino acids. CDR3 loop: CASPPSGVLAGNTIYF. In nucleotides, the CDR3 is TGCGCCAGCCCTCCCTCGGGGGTTCTTGCTGGAAACACCATATATTTT.

The rearrangement links TRBV3-1 (or the pseudogene TRBV3-2) to TRBJ1-2, with 11 bases identical to TRBD1. Trimming cost V 4 bases and J 4 bases; bases outside gene matches: 11. Germline V gives CDR1 LGHDT, CDR2 YNNKEL (reference sequence). The CDR3 totals 17 residues. As DNA, the CDR3 is TGTGCCAGCAGCCCCATACGGACAGGGGGCTTTGGCTATGGCTACACCTTC. It is translated as CASSPIRTGGFGYGYTF.

V usage is TRBV7-2 and J usage is TRBJ2-1; TRBD1 agrees at 7 bases. Germline CDR1 SGHTA, CDR2 FQGNSA. The V gene end was trimmed by 5 bases and the J gene end by 9 bases; junction bases not matched to a gene: 7. The CDR3 has 13 amino acids. CDR3 loop: CASSPYRGGEQFF. The CDR3 nucleotides are TGTGCCAGCAGCCCTTACAGGGGCGGTGAGCAGTTCTTC.

This sequence joins TRBV9 and TRBJ2-1, with 9 bases fitting TRBD2. This CDR3 has 17 residues. Germline assignment: CDR1 SGDLS and CDR2 YYNGEE. Trimming took 3 bases from V and 7 from J; bases not matched to a gene: 14. The CDR3 DNA sequence: TGTGCCAGCAGCGCCCGATCGGCGGGGGGGCCGGGGAATGAGCAGTTCTTC. It specifies CASSARSAGGPGNEQFF.

The chain is built from TRBV6-5 and TRBJ1-2; possible D gene TRBD1, 5 bases. Germline lookup yields CDR1 MNHEY and CDR2 SVGAGI. This CDR3 is built from 14 residues. Trimming cost V 0 bases and J 7 bases, with 12 bases left between them. CDR3 sequence reads: CASSYSGRVGGYTF. CDR3 nucleotide sequence: TGTGCCAGCAGTTACTCAGGCAGGGTGGGTGGCTACACCTTC.

The gene calls are TRBV3-1 (or the pseudogene TRBV3-2) and TRBJ1-1; the D gene is possibly TRBD1 (6 bases). The length of the CDR3 is 15 residues. V lost 4 bases and J lost 0, with 12 bases in between. The V gene's germline CDR1 is LGHDT and CDR2 YNNKEL (reference sequence). The DNA for the CDR3 is TGTGCCAGCAGCCCGACAGGAGTAATGAACACTGAAGCTTTCTTT. Residues: CASSPTGVMNTEAFF.